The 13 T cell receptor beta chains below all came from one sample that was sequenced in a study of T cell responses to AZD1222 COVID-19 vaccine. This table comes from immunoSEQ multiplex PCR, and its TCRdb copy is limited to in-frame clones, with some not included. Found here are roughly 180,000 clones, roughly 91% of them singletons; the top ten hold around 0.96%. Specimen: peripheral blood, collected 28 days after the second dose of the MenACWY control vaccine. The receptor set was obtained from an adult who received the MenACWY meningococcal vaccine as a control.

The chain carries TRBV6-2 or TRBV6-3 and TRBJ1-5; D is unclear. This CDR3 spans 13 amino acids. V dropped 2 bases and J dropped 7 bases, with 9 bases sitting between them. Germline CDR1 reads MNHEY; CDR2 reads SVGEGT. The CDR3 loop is CASSYQVVQPQHF. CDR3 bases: TGTGCCAGCAGTTACCAGGTCGTCCAGCCCCAGCATTTT.

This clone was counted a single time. The CDR3 nucleotides are TGTGCCACCAGTGATCATAGCAATCAGCCCCAGCATTTT. This gives the protein CATSDHSNQPQHF. The rearrangement uses TRBV24-1 and TRBJ1-5; D ambiguous. The CDR3 is made up of 13 amino acids. V shed 3 bases and J shed 0 bases, with 2 bases lying between them. Germline V gene sequence: CDR1 KGHDR, CDR2 SFDVKD.

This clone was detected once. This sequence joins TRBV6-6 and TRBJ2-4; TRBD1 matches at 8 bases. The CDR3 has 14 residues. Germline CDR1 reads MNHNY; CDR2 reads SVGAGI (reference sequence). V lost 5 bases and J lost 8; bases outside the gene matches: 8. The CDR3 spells CASSRTDRVDIQYF. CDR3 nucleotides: TGTGCCAGCAGTCGGACGGACAGGGTGGACATTCAGTACTTC.

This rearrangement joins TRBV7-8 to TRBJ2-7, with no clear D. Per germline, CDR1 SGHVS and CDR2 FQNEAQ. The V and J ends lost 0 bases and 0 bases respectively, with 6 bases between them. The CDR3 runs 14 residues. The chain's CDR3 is CASSLAASSYEQYF. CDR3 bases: TGTGCCAGCAGCTTAGCGGCAAGCTCCTACGAGCAGTACTTC. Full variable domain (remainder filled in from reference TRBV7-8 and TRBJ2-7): GAGVSQSPRYKVAKRGQDVALRCDPISGHVSLFWYQQALGQGPEFLTYFQNEAQLDKSGLPSDRFFAERPEGSVSTLKIQRTQQEDSAVYLCASSLAASSYEQYFGPGTRLTVT.

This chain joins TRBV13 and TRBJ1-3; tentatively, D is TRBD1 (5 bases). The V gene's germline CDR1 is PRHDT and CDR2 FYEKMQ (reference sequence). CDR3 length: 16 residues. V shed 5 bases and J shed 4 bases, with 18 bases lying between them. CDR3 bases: TGTGCCAGCAGCAGCGTACAGGTGGACTCAGGAAACACCATATATTTT. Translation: CASSSVQVDSGNTIYF.

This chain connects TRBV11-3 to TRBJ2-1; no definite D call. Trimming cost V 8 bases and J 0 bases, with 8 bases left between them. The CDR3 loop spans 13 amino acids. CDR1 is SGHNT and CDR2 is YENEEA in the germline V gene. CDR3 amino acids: CASGPSSYNEQFF. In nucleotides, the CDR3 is TGTGCCAGCGGACCGAGCTCCTACAATGAGCAGTTCTTC.

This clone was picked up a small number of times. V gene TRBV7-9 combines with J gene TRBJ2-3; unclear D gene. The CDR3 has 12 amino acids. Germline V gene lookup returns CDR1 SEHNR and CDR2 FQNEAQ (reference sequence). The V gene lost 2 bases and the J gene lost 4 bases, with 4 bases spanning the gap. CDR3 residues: CASSLIADTQYF. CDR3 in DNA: TGTGCCAGCAGCTTAATAGCAGATACGCAGTATTTT. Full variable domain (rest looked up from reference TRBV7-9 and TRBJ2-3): DTGVSQNPRHKITKRGQNVTFRCDPISEHNRLYWYRQTLGQGPEFLTYFQNEAQLEKSRLLSDRFSAERPKGSFSTLEIQRTEQGDSAMYLCASSLIADTQYFGPGTRLTVL.

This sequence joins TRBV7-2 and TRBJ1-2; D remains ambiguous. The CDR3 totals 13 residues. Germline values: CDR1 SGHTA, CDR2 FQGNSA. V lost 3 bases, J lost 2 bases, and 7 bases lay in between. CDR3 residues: CASSFGQNYGYTF. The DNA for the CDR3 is TGTGCCAGCAGCTTTGGCCAGAACTATGGCTACACCTTC.

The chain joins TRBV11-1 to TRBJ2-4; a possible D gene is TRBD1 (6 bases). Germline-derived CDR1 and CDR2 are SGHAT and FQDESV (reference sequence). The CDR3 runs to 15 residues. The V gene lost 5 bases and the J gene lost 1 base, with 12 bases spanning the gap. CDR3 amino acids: CASSPPDRAKNIQYF. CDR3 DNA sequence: TGTGCCAGCAGCCCCCCCGACAGGGCCAAAAACATTCAGTACTTC.

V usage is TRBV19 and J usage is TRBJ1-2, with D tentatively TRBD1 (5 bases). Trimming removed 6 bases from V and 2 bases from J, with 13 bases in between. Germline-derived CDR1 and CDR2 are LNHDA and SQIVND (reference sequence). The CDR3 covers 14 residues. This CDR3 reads CASSPGRRNYGYTF. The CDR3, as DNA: TGTGCCAGTAGCCCGGGACGGAGAAACTATGGCTACACCTTC.

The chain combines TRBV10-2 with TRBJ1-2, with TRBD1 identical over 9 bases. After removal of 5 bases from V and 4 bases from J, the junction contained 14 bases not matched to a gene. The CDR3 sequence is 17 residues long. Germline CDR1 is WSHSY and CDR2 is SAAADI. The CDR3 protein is CASSTWTGDDNVYGYTF. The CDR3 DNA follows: TGCGCCAGCAGTACCTGGACAGGGGACGATAACGTCTATGGCTACACCTTC.

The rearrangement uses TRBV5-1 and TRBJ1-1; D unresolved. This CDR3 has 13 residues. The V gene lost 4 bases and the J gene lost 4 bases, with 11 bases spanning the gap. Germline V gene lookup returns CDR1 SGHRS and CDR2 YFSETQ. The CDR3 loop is CASSQTWGTEAFF. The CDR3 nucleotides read TGCGCCAGCAGCCAAACGTGGGGCACTGAAGCTTTCTTT.

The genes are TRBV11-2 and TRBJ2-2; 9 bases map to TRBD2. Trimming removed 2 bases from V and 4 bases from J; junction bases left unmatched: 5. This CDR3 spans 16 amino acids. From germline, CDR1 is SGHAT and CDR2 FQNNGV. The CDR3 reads CASSLNSGGLTGELFF. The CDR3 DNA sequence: TGTGCCAGCAGCTTAAACAGCGGGGGGCTCACCGGGGAGCTGTTTTTT.